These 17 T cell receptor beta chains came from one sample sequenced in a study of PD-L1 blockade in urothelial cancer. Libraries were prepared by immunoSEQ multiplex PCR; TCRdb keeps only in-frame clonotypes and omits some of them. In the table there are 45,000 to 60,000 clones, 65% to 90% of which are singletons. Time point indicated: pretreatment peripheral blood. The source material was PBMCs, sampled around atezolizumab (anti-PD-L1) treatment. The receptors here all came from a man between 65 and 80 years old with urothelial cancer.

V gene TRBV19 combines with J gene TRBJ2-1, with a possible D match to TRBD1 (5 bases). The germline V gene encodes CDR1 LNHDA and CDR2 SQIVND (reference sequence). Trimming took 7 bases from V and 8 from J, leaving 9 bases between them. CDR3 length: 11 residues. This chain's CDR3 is CASKIRDEQFF. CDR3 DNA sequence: TGTGCCAGTAAAATCAGGGATGAGCAGTTCTTC.

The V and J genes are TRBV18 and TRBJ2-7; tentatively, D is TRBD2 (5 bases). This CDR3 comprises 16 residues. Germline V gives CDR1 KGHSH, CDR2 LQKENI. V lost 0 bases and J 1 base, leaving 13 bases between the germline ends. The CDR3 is CASSPPLLGDSYEQYF. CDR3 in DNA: TGTGCCAGCTCACCACCCTTACTCGGGGATTCCTACGAGCAGTACTTC.

CDR3: CASSLDTGGPKTQYF. In DNA, the CDR3 is TGTGCCAGCAGCTTGGACACAGGGGGTCCGAAGACCCAGTACTTC. The chain joins TRBV7-9 to TRBJ2-5; 8 positions agree with TRBD1. The germline gives CDR1 SEHNR, CDR2 FQNEAQ (reference sequence). With 3 bases clipped from V and 6 bases from J, the junction kept 9 bases outside the gene matches. The CDR3 has 15 amino acids.

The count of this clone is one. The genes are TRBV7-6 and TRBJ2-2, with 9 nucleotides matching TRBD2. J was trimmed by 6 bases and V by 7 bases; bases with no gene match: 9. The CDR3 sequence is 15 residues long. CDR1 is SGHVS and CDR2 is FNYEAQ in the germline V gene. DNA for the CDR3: TGTGCCAGCACCATAGCGGGACTAGCTCCCGGGGAGCTGTTTTTT. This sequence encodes CASTIAGLAPGELFF.

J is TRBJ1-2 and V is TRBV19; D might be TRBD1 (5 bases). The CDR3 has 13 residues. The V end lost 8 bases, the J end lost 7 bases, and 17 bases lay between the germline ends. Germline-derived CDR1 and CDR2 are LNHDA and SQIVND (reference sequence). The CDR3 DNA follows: TGTGCCAGTGTAGGGGCGGCTCCCGGTGGCTACACCTTC. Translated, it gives CASVGAAPGGYTF.

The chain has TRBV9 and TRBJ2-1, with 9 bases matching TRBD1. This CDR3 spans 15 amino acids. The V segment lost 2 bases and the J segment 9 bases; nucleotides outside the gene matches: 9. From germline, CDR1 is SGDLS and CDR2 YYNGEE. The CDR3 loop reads CASSVAGTGLSEQFF. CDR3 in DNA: TGTGCCAGCAGCGTCGCCGGGACAGGGTTAAGTGAGCAGTTCTTC.

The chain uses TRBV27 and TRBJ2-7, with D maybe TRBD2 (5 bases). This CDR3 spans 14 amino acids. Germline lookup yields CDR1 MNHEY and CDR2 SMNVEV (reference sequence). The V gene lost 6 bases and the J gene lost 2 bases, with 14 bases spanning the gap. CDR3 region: CASRPRSGPYEQYF. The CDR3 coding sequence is TGTGCCAGCAGACCCCGGAGCGGTCCCTACGAGCAGTACTTC.

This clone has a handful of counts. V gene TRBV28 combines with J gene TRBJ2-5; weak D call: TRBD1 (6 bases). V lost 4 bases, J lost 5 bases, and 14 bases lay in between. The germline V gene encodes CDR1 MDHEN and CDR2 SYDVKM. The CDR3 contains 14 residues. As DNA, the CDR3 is TGTGCCAGCAGTTATCGGACAGTATGGGAGACCCAGTACTTC. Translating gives CASSYRTVWETQYF.

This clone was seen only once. The CDR3 DNA reads as TGTGCCAGCAGCTTGCCCAGGGGGGCGGGGGAGCAGTTCTTC. Protein product: CASSLPRGAGEQFF. The chain is built from TRBV5-4 and TRBJ2-1; weak D call: TRBD1 (7 bases). From germline, CDR1 is SGHNT and CDR2 YYREEE (reference sequence). V dropped 1 base and J dropped 10 bases, with 15 bases sitting between them. The CDR3 is 14 amino acids. Full variable domain (rest looked up from reference TRBV5-4 and TRBJ2-1): ETGVTQSPTHLIKTRGQQVTLRCSSQSGHNTVSWYQQALGQGPQFIFQYYREEENGRGNFPPRFSGLQFPNYSSELNVNALELDDSALYLCASSLPRGAGEQFFGPGTRLTVL.

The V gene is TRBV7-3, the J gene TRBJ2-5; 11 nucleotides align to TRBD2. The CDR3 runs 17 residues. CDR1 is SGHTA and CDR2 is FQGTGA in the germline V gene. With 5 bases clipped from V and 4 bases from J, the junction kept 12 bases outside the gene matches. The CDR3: CASSHGVAGGPLETQYF. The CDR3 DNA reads TGTGCCAGCAGCCATGGGGTAGCGGGAGGGCCCTTAGAGACCCAGTACTTC.

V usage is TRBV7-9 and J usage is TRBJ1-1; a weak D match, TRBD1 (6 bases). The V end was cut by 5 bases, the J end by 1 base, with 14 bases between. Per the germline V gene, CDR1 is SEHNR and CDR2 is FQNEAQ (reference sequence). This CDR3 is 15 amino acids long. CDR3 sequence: CASSPIRQENTEAFF. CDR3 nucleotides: TGTGCCAGCAGCCCGATTCGACAGGAGAACACTGAAGCTTTCTTT. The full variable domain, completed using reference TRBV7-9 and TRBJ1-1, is DTGVSQNPRHKITKRGQNVTFRCDPISEHNRLYWYRQTLGQGPEFLTYFQNEAQLEKSRLLSDRFSAERPKGSFSTLEIQRTEQGDSAMYLCASSPIRQENTEAFFGQGTRLTVV.

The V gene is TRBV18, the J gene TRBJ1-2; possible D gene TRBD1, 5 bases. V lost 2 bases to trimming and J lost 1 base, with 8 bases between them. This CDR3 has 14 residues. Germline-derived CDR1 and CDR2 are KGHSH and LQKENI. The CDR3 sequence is CASSPSQGNYGYTF. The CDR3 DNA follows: TGTGCCAGCTCACCAAGTCAGGGTAACTATGGCTACACCTTC.

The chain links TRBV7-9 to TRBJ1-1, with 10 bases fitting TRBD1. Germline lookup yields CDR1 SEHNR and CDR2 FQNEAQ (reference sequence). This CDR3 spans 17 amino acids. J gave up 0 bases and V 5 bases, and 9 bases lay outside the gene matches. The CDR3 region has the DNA TGTGCCAGCAGCCCGGACAGGGGGTCAGATATGAACACTGAAGCTTTCTTT. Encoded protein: CASSPDRGSDMNTEAFF.

The DNA of the CDR3 is TGTGCCAGCAGAACAGGGGAAGGAGGCTACACCTTC. This sequence encodes CASRTGEGGYTF. This chain uses TRBV9 with TRBJ1-2, with TRBD1 matching over 7 bases. With V trimmed by 5 bases and J by 8 bases, 6 bases remained unmatched. The CDR3 totals 12 residues. Germline-derived CDR1 and CDR2 are SGDLS and YYNGEE.

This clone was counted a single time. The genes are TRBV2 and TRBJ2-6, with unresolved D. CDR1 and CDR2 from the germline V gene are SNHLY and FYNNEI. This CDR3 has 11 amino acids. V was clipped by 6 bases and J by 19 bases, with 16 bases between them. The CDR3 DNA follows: TGTGCCAGCAGCAAGGAGAGGTCATATACTTTC. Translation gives CASSKERSYTF.

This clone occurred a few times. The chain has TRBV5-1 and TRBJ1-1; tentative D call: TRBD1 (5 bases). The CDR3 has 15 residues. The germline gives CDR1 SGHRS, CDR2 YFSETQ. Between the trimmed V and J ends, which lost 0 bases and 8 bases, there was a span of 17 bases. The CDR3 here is CASSLDGRGSIEAFF. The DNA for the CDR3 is TGCGCCAGCAGCTTGGATGGGAGGGGAAGCATAGAAGCTTTCTTT.

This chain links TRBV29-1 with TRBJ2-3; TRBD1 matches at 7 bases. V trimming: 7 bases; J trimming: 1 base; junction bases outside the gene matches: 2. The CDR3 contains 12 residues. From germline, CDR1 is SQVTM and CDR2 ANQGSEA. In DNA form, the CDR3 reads TGCAGCGGCGGACAGGGCACAGATACGCAGTATTTT. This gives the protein CSGGQGTDTQYF.